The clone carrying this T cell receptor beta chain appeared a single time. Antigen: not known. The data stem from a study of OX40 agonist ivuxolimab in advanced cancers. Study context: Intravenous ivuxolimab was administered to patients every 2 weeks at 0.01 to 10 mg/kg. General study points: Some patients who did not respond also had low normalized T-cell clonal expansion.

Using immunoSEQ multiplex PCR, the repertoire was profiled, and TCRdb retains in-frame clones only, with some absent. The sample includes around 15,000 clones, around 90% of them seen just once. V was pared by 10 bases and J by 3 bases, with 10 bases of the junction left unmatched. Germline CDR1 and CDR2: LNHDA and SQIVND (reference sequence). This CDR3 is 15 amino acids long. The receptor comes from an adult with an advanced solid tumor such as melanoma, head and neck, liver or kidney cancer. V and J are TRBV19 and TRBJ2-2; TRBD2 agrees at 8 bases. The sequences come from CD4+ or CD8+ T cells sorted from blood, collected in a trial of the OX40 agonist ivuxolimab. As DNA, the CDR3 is TGTGCCACCCATACACTAGCGGAGGACACCGGGGAGCTGTTTTTT. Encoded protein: CATHTLAEDTGELFF.